The following is a T cell receptor beta chain sequence with its context. Antigen unknown. PCR primers comprised 60 Vbeta and 13 Jbeta primers. Sequencing was performed with immunoSEQ multiplex PCR; in TCRdb, only in-frame clones are kept and a portion is missing. The sample has roughly 150,000 clones, roughly 85% seen once. The source of the sample is a study of cytomegalovirus exposure and HLA in healthy donors. Study details: Of the donors genotyped, approximately 400 in all, about 80% fell in the Caucasian-associated ancestry cluster. Study-level findings and limits: While the bulk of TCR sequences proved rare, some public TCRs turned up in many donors. Prediction of most subjects' HLA-A and HLA-B alleles by TCR beta sequences was reportedly accurate.

This clonotype originated in a man in his forties in good health and CMV-seropositive. Material for sequencing was PBMCs.

The CDR3 here is CASSPMQGAGELFF. CDR3 sequence (DNA): TGTGCCAGCAGCCCAATGCAGGGGGCCGGGGAGCTGTTTTTT. V and J are TRBV6-5 and TRBJ2-2; 7 bases match TRBD1. V was pared by 6 bases and J by 6 bases, with 7 bases of the junction left unmatched. The CDR3 has 14 residues. Germline CDR1 reads MNHEY; CDR2 reads SVGAGI.